The entry below gives a single T cell receptor (beta chain) sequence along with its context. The antigen remains undetermined. Profiling relied on immunoSEQ multiplex PCR, and the TCRdb table lists in-frame clones only, not all of them. The data show some 14,000 clones, with 70% to 90% seen just once and 1.5% to 2% held by the top ten. The data belong to a study of T cells in narcolepsy. Whole-study context: Healthy controls were enrolled alongside patients with narcolepsy type 1 or type 2. Study results and caveats: Healthy controls reportedly lacked the autoreactive clonotypes serially found in patients' blood.

The germline V gene encodes CDR1 SGHRS and CDR2 YFSETQ. The CDR3 is 15 residues long. The J segment lost 4 bases and the V segment lost 3 bases, leaving 4 bases of the junction unmatched. Sequences were obtained from CD45RA- memory CD4+ T cells from PBMCs. The clonotype comes from a human donor with narcolepsy. This sequence joins TRBV5-1 and TRBJ1-3; 10 positions match TRBD1. As DNA, the CDR3 is TGCGCCAGCAGCTCCGGGACAGGGGTCGGAAACACCATATATTTT. Its translation: CASSSGTGVGNTIYF.